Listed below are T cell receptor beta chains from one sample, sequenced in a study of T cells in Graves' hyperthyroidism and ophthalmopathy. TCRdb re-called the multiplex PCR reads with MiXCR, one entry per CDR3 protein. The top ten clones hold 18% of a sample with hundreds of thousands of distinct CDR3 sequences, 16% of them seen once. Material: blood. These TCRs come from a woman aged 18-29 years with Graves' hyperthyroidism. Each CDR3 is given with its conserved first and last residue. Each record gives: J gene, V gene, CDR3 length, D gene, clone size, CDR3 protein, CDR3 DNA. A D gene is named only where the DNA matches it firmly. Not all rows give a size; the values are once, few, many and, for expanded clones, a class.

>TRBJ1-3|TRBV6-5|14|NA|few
CASSYGRDRNTIYF
TGTGCCAGCAGTTATGGTAGGGATAGAAACACCATATATTTT
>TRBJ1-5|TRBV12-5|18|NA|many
CASARGQKETNSNQPQHF
TGTGCTAGTGCTCGAGGACAGAAGGAAACAAATAGCAATCAGCCCCAGCATTTT
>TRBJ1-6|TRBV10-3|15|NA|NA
CAISESGRKNSPLHF
TGTGCCATCAGTGAGTCGGGGAGGAAGAATTCACCCCTCCACTTT
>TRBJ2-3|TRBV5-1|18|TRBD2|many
CASSLKLAGAIGTDTQYF
TGCGCCAGCAGCTTGAAACTAGCGGGCGCCATCGGCACAGATACGCAGTATTTT
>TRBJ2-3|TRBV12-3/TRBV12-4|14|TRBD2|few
CASSWRGGTDTQYF
TGTGCCAGCAGTTGGCGGGGGGGCACAGATACGCAGTATTTT
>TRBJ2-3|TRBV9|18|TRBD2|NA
CASSDGTSGGASTDTQYF
TGTGCCAGCAGTGACGGGACTAGCGGGGGGGCTAGCACAGATACGCAGTATTTT
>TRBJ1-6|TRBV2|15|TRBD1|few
CASSPDRGGNSPLHF
TGTGCCAGCAGTCCGGACAGGGGGGGAAATTCACCCCTCCACTTT
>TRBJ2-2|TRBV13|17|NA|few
CASSFLGRRGNTGELFF
TGTGCCAGCAGCTTCCTTGGACGGCGCGGGAACACCGGGGAGCTGTTTTTT
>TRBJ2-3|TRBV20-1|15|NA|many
CSASAREVGTDTQYF
TGCAGTGCTAGTGCGAGGGAGGTGGGCACAGATACGCAGTATTTT
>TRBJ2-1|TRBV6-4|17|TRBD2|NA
CASRPAGVSGIDDEQFF
TGTGCCAGCAGACCCGCGGGGGTTAGCGGGATTGACGATGAGCAGTTCTTC
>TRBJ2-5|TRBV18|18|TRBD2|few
CGSSPLTLAGGDQETQYF
TGTGGCAGCTCACCCCTGACCCTAGCGGGGGGCGACCAAGAGACCCAGTACTTC
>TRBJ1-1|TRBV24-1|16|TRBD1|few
CATSDPPGQGKPEAFF
TGTGCCACCAGTGATCCCCCGGGACAGGGCAAACCTGAAGCTTTCTTT
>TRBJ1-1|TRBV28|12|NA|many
CASSLGGQGAFF
TGTGCCAGCAGTTTAGGGGGACAAGGAGCTTTCTTT
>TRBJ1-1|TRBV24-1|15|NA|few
CATSARGAPDPEAFF
TGTGCCACCAGTGCCCGAGGGGCGCCCGACCCTGAAGCTTTCTTT
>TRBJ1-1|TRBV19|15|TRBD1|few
CASSIDRGRNTEAFF
TGTGCCAGTAGTATCGACAGGGGGCGGAACACTGAAGCTTTCTTT
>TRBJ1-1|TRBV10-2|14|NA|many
CASTFQGFDTEAFF
TGCGCCAGCACCTTCCAGGGGTTCGACACTGAAGCTTTCTTT
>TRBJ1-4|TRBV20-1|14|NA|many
CSAESGGGGEKLFF
TGCAGTGCAGAGTCAGGAGGTGGGGGAGAAAAACTGTTTTTT
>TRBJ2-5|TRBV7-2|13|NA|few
CASSQLVQATQYF
TGTGCCAGCAGCCAACTAGTTCAGGCGACCCAGTACTTC
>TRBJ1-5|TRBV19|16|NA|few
CASRVLRGYSNQPQHF
TGTGCCAGCCGCGTCTTACGGGGATACAGCAATCAGCCCCAGCATTTT
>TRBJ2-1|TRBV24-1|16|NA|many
CATSSAGTEIYNEQFF
TGTGCCACCAGTTCCGCCGGGACGGAAATATACAATGAGCAGTTCTTC
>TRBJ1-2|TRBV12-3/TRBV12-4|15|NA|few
CASTFRTLSHYGYTF
TGTGCCAGCACCTTCCGGACATTATCCCACTATGGCTACACCTTC
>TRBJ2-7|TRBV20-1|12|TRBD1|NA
CSATDRTYEQYF
TGCAGTGCTACGGACAGGACATACGAGCAGTACTTC
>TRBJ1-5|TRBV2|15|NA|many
CASSEFVRSFQPQHF
TGTGCCAGCAGTGAATTCGTTCGAAGCTTTCAGCCCCAGCATTTT
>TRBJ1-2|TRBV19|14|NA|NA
CASSTWDRNYGYTF
TGTGCCAGTAGTACCTGGGACCGAAACTATGGCTACACCTTC